This T cell receptor (beta chain) was recovered during a study of T cells in Graves' hyperthyroidism and ophthalmopathy. The investigators amplified TCR beta CDR3 regions from RNA transcripts. Primed by the HTBI set, a first-round RT-PCR was run on the TCR CDR3. TCRdb used MiXCR to reprocess the multiplex PCR reads, holding one entry per CDR3 protein. The sample consists of hundreds of thousands of distinct CDR3 sequences, approximately 40% of them appearing once. Remarks on this clonotype: The junction does not match germline at one end; this may be a read error.

CDR3 length: 15 amino acids. Per the germline V gene, CDR1 is SGHRS and CDR2 is YFSETQ. Sequenced material: blood. V is TRBV5-1 and J is TRBJ2-5; tentatively, D is TRBD1 (7 bases). The sequence was collected from a woman aged 40 to 49 with Graves' hyperthyroidism. CDR3 region: CVSSLWQGGVETQYF. The DNA of the CDR3 is TGCGTCAGCAGCTTGTGGCAGGGGGGAGTAGAGACCCAGTACTTC.